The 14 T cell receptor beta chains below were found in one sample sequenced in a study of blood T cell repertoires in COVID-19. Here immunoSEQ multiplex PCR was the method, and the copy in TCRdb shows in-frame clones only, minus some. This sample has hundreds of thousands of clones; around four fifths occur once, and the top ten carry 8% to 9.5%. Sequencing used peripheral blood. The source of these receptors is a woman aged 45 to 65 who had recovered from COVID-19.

The chain's CDR3 is CASRNTGVPEAFF. The CDR3 DNA follows: TGTGCCAGCAGGAATACAGGGGTCCCTGAAGCTTTCTTT. V usage is TRBV27 and J usage is TRBJ1-1, with TRBD1 identical over 7 bases. V gave up 6 bases and J gave up 6 bases; unmatched junction bases: 7. The CDR3 is 13 residues long. Germline assignment: CDR1 MNHEY and CDR2 SMNVEV (reference sequence).

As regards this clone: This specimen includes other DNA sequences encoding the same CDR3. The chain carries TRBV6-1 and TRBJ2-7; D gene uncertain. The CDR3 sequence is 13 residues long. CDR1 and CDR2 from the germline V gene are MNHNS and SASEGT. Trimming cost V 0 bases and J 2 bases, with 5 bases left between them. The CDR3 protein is CASSEARTYEQYF. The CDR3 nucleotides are TGTGCCAGCAGTGAAGCGCGAACCTACGAGCAGTACTTC.

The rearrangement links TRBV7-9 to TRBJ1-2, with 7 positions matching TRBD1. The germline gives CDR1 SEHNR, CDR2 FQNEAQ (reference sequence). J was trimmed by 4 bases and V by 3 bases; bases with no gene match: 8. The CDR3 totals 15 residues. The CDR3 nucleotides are TGTGCCAGCAGCTTGCTCGACAGGGTGGCCTATGGCTACACCTTC. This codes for CASSLLDRVAYGYTF.

CDR3 DNA sequence: TGCAGCGTAGGCCCGGGGGGCAATCAGCCCCAGCATTTT. Amino acids: CSVGPGGNQPQHF. The chain recombines TRBV29-1 with TRBJ1-5; tentatively, D is TRBD1 (5 bases). Germline-derived CDR1 and CDR2 are SQVTM and ANQGSEA. The CDR3 sequence is 13 residues long. The V end lost 6 bases, the J end lost 2 bases, and 11 bases lay between the germline ends.

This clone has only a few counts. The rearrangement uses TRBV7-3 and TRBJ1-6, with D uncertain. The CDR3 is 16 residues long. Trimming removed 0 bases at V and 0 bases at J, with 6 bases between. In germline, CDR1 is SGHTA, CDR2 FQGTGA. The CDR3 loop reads CASSLTPGSYNSPLHF. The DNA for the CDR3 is TGTGCCAGCAGCTTAACTCCGGGCTCCTATAATTCACCCCTCCACTTT.

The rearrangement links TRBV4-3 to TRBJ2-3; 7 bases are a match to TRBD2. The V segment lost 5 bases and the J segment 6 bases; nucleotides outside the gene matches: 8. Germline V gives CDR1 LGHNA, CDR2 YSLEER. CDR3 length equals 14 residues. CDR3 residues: CASSAVAGLDTQYF. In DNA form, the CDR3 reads TGCGCCAGCAGCGCTGTAGCGGGCCTTGATACGCAGTATTTT.

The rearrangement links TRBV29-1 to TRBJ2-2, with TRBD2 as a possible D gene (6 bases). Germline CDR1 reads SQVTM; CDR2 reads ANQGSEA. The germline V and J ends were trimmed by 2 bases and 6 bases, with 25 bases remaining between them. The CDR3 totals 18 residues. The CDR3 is CSVEQTPGGERFAGELFF. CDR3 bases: TGCAGCGTTGAACAAACACCCGGAGGGGAGCGTTTCGCCGGGGAGCTGTTTTTT.

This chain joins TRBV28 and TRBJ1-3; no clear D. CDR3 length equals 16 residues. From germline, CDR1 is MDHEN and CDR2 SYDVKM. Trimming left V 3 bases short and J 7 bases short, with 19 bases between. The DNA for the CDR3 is TGTGCCAGCAGTTTCACCCCAAGCCTACAGCGGAACACCATATATTTT. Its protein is CASSFTPSLQRNTIYF.

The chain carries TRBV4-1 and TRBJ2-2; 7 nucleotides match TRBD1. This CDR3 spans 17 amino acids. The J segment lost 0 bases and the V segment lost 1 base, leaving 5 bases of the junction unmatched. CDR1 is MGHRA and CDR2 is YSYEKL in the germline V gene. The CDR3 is CASSQGSGTANTGELFF. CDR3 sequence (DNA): TGCGCCAGCAGCCAAGGTTCCGGGACAGCGAACACCGGGGAGCTGTTTTTT.

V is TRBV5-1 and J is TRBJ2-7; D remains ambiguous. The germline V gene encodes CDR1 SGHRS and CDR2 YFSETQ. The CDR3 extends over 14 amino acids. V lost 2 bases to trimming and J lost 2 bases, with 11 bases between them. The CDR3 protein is CASSLTRSTYEQYF. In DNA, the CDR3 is TGCGCCAGCAGCTTAACGCGGTCTACCTACGAGCAGTACTTC.

The CDR3: CASSLASGNTIYF. Here the CDR3 DNA reads TGTGCCAGCAGCCTAGCATCTGGAAACACCATATATTTT. V usage is TRBV28 and J usage is TRBJ1-3; no firm D call. CDR3 length: 13 amino acids. V lost 6 bases and J 1 base, leaving 7 bases between the germline ends. CDR1 is MDHEN, CDR2 SYDVKM, per germline. The whole variable domain, remainder taken from reference TRBV28 and TRBJ1-3, is DVKVTQSSRYLVKRTGEKVFLECVQDMDHENMFWYRQDPGLGLRLIYFSYDVKMKEKGDIPEGYSVSREKKERFSLILESASTNQTSMYLCASSLASGNTIYFGEGSWLTVV.

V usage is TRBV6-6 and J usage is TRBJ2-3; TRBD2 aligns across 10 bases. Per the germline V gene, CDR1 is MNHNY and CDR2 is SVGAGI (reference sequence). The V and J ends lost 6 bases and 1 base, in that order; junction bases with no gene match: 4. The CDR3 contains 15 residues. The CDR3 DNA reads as TGTGCCAGCAGCCCAGCGGGGGGGGGCACAGATACGCAGTATTTT. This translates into CASSPAGGGTDTQYF.

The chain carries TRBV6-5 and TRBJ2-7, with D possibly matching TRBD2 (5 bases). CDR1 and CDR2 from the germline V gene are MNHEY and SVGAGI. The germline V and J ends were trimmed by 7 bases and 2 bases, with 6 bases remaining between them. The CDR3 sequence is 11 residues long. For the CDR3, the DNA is TGTGCCAGCAAGAGGGCCTACGAGCAGTACTTC. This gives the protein CASKRAYEQYF.

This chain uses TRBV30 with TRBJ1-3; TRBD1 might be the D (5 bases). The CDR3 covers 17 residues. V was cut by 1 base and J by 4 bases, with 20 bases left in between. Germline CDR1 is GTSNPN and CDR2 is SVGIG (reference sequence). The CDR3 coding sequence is TGTGCCTGGAGTGGACTAGGACAACCTGCGCCCGGAAACACCATATATTTT. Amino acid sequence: CAWSGLGQPAPGNTIYF.